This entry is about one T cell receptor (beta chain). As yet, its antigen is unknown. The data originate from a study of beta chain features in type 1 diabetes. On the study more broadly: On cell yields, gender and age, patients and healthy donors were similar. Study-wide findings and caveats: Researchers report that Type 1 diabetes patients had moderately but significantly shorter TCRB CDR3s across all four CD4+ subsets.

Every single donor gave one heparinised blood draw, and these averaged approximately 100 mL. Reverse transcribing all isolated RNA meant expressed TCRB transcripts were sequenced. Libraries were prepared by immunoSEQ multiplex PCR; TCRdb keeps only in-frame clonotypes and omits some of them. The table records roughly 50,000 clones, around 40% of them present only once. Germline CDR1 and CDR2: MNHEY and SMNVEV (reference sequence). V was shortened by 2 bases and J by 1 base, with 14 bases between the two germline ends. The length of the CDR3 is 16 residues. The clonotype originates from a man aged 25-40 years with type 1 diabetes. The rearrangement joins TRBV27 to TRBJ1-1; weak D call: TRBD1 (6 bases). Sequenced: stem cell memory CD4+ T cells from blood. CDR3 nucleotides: TGTGCCAGCAGTTTAATGCCGCAGACAGGGAACACTGAAGCTTTCTTT. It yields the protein CASSLMPQTGNTEAFF.